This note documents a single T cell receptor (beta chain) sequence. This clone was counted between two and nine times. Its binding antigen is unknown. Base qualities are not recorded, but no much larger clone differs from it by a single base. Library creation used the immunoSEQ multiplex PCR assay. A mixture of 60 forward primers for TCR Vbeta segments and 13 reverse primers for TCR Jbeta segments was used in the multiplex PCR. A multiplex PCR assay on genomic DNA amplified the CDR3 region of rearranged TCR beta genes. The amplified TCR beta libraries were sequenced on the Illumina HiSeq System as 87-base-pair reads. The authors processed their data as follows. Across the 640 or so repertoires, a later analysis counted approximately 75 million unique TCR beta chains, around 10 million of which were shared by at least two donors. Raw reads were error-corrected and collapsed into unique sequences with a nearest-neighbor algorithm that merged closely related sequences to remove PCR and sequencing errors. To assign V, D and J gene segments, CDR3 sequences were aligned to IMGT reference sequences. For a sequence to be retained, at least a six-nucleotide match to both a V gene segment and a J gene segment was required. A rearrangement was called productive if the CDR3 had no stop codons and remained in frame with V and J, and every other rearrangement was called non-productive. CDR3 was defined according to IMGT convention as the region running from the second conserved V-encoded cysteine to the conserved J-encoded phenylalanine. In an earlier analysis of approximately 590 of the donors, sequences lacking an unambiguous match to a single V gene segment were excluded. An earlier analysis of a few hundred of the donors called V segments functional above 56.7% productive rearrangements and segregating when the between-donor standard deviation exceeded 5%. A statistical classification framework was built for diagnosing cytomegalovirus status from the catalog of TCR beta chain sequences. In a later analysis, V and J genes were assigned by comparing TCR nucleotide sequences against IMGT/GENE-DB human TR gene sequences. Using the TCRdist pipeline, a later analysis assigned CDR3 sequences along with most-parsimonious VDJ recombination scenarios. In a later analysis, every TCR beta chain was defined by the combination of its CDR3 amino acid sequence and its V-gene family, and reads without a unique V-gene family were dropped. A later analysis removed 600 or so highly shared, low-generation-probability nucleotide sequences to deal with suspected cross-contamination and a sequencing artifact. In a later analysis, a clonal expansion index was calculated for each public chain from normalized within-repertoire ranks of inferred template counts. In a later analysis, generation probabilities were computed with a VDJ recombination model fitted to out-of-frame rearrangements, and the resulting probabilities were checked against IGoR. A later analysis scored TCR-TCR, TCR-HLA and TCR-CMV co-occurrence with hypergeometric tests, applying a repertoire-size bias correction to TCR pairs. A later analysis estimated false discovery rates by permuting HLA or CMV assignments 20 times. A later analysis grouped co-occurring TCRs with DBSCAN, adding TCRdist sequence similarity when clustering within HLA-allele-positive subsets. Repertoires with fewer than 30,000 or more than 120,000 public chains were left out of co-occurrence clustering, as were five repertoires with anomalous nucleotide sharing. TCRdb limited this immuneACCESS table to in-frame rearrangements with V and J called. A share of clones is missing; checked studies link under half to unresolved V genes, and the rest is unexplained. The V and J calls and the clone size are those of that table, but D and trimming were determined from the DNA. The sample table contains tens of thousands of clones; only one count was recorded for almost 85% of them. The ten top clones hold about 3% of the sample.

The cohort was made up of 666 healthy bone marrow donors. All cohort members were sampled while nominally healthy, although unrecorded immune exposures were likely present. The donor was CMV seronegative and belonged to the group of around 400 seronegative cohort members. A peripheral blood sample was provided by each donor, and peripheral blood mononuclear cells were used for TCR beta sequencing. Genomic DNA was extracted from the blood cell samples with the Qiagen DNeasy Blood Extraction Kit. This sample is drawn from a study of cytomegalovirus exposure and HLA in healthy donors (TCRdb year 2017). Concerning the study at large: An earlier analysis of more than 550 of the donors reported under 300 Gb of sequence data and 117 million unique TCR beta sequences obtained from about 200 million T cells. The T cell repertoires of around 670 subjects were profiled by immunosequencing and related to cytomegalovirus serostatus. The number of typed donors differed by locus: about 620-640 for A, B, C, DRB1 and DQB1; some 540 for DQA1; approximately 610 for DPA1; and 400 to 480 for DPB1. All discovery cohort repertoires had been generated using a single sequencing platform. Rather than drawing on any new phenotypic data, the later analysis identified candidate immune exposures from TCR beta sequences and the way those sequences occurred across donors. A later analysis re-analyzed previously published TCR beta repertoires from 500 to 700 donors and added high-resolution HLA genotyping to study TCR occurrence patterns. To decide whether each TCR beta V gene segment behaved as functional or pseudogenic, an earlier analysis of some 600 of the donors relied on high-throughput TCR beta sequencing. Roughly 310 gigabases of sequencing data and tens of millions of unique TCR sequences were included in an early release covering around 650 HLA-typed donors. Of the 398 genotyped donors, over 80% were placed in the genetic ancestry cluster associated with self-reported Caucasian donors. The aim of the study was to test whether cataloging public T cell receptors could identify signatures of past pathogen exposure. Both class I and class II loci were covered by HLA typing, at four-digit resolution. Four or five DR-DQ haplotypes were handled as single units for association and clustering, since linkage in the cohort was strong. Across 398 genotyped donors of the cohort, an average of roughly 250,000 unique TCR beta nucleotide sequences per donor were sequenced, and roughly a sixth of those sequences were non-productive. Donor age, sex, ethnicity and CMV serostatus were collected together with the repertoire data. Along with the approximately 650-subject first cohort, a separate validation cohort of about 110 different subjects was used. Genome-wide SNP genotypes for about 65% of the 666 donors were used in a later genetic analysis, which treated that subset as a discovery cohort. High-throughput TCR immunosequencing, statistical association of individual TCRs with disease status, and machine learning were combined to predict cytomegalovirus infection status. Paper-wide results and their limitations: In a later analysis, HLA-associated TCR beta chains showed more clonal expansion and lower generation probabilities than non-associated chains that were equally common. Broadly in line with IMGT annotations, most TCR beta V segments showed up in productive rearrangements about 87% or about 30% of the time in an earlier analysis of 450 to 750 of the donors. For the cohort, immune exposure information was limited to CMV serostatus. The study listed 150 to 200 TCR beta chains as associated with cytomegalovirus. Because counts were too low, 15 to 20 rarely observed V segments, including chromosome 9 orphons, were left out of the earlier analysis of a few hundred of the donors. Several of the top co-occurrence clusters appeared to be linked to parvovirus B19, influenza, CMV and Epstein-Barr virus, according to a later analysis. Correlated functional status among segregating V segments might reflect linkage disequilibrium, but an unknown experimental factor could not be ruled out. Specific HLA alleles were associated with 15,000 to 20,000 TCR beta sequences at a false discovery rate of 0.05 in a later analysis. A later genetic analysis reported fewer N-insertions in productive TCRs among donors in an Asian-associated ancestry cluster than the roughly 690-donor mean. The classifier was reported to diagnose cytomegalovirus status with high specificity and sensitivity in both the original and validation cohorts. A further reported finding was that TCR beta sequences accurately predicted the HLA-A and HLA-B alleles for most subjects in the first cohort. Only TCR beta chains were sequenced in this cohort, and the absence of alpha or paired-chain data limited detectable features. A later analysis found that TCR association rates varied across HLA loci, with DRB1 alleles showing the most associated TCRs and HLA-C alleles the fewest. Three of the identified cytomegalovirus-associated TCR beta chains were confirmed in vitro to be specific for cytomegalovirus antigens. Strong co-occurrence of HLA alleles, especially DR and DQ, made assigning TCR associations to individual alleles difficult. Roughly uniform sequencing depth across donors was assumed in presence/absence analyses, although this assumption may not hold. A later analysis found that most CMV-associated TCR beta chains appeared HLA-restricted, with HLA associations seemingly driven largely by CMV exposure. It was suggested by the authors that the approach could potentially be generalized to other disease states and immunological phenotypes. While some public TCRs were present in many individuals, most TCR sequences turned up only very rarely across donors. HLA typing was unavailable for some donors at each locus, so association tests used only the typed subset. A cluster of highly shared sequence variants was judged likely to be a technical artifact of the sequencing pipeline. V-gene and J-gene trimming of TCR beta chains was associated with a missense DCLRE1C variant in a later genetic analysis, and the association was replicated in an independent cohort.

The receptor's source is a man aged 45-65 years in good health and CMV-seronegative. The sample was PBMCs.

Here the CDR3 is given as CASSFGPGIPYEQYF. The nucleotide sequence reads as follows: TGTGCCAGCAGTTTTGGTCCAGGGATTCCCTACGAGCAGTACTTC. The rearrangement joined TRBV27 to TRBJ2-7; TRBD1 is a possible D gene, resting on 5 matching bases. From the cysteine up to the phenylalanine, the CDR3 has a length of 15 residues. CDR3 DNA only is kept here, 45 bases in frame from base 1. CDR1 and CDR2 (MNHEY, SMNVEV) derive from the germline V gene (reference sequence). V gives up 3 bases and J gives up 2 bases, and the segment between their germline ends measures 14 bases.